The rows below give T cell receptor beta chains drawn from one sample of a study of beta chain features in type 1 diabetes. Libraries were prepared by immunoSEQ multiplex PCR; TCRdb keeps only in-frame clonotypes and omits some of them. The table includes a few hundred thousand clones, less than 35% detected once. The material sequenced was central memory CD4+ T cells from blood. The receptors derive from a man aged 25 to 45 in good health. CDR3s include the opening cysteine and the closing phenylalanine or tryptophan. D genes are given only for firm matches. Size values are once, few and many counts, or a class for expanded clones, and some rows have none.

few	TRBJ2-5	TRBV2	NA	CASTSGGTQYF	TGTGCCAGCACATCCGGGGGGACCCAGTACTTC
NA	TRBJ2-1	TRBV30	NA	CAGFVSSRYNEQFF	TGTGCCGGGTTCGTGTCTAGCCGTTACAATGAGCAGTTCTTC
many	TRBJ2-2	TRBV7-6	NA	CASSLNGRELFF	TGTGCCAGCAGCTTAAACGGCCGGGAGCTGTTTTTT
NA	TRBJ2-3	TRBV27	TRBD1	CASSLWTGLGTDTQYF	TGTGCCAGCAGTTTATGGACAGGGTTGGGCACAGATACGCAGTATTTT
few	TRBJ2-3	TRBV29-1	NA	CSGSATDTQYF	TGCAGCGGGTCAGCGACAGATACGCAGTATTTT
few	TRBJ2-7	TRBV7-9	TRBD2	CASSSRTSGRYEQYF	TGTGCCAGCAGCTCCCGGACTAGCGGGAGGTACGAGCAGTACTTC
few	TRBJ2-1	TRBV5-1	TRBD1	CASSLEGVGGPYNEQFF	TGCGCCAGCAGCTTGGAGGGGGTAGGGGGCCCCTACAATGAGCAGTTCTTC
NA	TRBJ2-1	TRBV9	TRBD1	CASSPQGKGAEQFF	TGTGCCAGCAGCCCCCAGGGTAAGGGGGCTGAGCAGTTCTTC
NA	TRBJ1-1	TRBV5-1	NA	CASSFDGVGTEAFF	TGCGCCAGCAGCTTCGACGGCGTTGGGACTGAAGCTTTCTTT
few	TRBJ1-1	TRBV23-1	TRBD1	CASSQSEYRGAEANTEAFF	TGCGCCAGCAGTCAATCGGAATACAGGGGGGCGGAGGCGAACACTGAAGCTTTCTTT
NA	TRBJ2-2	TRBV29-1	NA	CSVDGGHTGELFF	TGCAGCGTTGATGGTGGGCACACCGGGGAGCTGTTTTTT
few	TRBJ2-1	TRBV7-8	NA	CASIGTIDEQFF	TGTGCCAGCATAGGGACAATCGATGAGCAGTTCTTC
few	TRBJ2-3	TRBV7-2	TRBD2	CASSLLAGGNTDTQYF	TGTGCCAGCAGCTTACTAGCGGGAGGAAACACAGATACGCAGTATTTT
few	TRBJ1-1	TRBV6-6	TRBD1	CASTRQGSGPEAFF	TGTGCCAGCACTCGACAGGGATCGGGCCCTGAAGCTTTCTTT
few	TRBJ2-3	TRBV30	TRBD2	CAWSASGGANTQYF	TGTGCCTGGAGCGCTAGCGGGGGGGCAAATACGCAGTATTTT
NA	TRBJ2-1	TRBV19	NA	CASSKYPEQFF	TGTGCCAGTAGTAAGTACCCCGAACAGTTCTTC
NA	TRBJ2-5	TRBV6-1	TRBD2	CASMRLALKGTQYF	TGTGCCAGCATGAGACTAGCCCTGAAGGGGACCCAGTACTTC
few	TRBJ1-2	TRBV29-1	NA	CSAEQGSGYGYTF	TGCAGCGCAGAACAGGGATCGGGCTATGGCTACACCTTC
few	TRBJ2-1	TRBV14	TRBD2	CASSQDSSGRAGEQFF	TGTGCCAGCAGCCAAGATTCGAGCGGGAGGGCGGGTGAGCAGTTCTTC
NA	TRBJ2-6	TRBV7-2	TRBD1	CASSTRTGGLSGANVLTF	TGTGCCAGCAGCACCCGGACAGGGGGCCTCTCTGGGGCCAACGTCCTGACTTTC
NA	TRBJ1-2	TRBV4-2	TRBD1	CASSQDLGLQGHEYYGYTF	TGTGCCAGCAGCCAAGATCTAGGGCTACAGGGGCATGAGTACTATGGCTACACCTTC
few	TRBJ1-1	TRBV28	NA	CASSVGGTEAFF	TGTGCCAGCTCGGTCGGCGGCACTGAAGCTTTCTTT
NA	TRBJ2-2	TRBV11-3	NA	CASSLNGANTGELFF	TGTGCCAGCAGCTTAAACGGCGCGAACACCGGGGAGCTGTTTTTT
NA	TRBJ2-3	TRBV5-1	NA	CASSPTLAGPSTDTQYF	TGCGCCAGCAGCCCCACCCTGGCGGGCCCTAGCACAGATACGCAGTATTTT
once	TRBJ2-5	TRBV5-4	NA	CASSEQGREETQYF	TGTGCCAGCAGCGAACAGGGTCGGGAAGAGACCCAGTACTTC
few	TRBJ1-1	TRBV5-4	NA	CASSPQVGGGRTEAFF	TGTGCCAGCAGCCCCCAGGTGGGAGGGGGACGAACTGAAGCTTTCTTT
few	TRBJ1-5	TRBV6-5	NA	CASSSYEGQPQHF	TGTGCCAGCAGTTCCTACGAAGGGCAGCCCCAGCATTTT
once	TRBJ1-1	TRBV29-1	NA	CSVVRLNTEAFF	TGCAGCGTTGTACGGTTGAACACTGAAGCTTTCTTT
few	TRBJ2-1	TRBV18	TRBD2	CASSQLAGPNEQFF	TGTGCCAGCTCACAACTAGCGGGACCTAATGAGCAGTTCTTC
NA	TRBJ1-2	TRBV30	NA	CAGIKQVGYGYTF	TGTGCCGGGATCAAACAGGTGGGCTATGGCTACACCTTC
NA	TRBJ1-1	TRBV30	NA	CAWIFAGNTEAFF	TGTGCCTGGATCTTCGCCGGCAACACTGAAGCTTTCTTT
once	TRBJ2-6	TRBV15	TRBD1	CATSTTGGSGANVLTF	TGTGCCACCAGCACTACAGGGGGCTCTGGGGCCAACGTCCTGACTTTC
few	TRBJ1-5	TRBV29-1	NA	CSATDRDGNQPQHF	TGCAGCGCTACGGACAGAGATGGCAATCAGCCCCAGCATTTT
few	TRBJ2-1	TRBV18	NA	CASSLDRINEQFF	TGTGCCAGCTCACTCGATAGAATCAATGAGCAGTTCTTC
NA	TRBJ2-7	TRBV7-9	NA	CASSALSSYEQYF	TGTGCCAGCAGCGCCTTAAGTTCCTACGAGCAGTACTTC
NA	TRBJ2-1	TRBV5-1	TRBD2	CASSLAGGYYNEQFF	TGCGCCAGCAGCTTGGCGGGAGGGTACTACAATGAGCAGTTCTTC
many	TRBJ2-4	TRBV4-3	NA	CASSQDLGERRNIQYF	TGCGCCAGCAGCCAAGATCTGGGGGAGAGGAGAAACATTCAGTACTTC
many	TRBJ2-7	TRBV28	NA	CASVGAGEGAEQYF	TGTGCCAGCGTGGGGGCCGGGGAAGGCGCCGAGCAGTACTTC
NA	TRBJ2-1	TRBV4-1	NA	CASSQDSTYNEQFF	TGCGCCAGCAGCCAAGATTCCACCTACAATGAGCAGTTCTTC
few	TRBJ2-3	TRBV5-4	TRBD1	CASSIQGVKFDTQYF	TGTGCCAGCAGCATACAGGGGGTGAAGTTTGATACGCAGTATTTT
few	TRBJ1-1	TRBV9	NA	CASSAGSPRWTEAFF	TGTGCCAGCAGCGCCGGGAGTCCCCGTTGGACTGAAGCTTTCTTT
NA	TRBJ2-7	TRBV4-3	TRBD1	CASSQDGTDYEQYF	TGCGCCAGCAGCCAAGATGGGACAGACTACGAGCAGTACTTC
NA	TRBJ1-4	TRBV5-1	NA	CASSNRQAGEEKLFF	TGCGCCAGCAGCAATCGACAGGCCGGAGAGGAAAAACTGTTTTTT
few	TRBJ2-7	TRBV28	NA	CAHSGTPKLYEQYF	TGTGCCCATTCGGGGACACCGAAACTATACGAGCAGTACTTC
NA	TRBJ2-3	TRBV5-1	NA	CASSFHFTDTQYF	TGCGCCAGCAGCTTCCATTTCACAGATACGCAGTATTTT
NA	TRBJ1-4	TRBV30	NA	CAWSLLGRQSANEKLFF	TGTGCCTGGAGCCTTTTGGGTCGACAGTCGGCTAATGAAAAACTGTTTTTT